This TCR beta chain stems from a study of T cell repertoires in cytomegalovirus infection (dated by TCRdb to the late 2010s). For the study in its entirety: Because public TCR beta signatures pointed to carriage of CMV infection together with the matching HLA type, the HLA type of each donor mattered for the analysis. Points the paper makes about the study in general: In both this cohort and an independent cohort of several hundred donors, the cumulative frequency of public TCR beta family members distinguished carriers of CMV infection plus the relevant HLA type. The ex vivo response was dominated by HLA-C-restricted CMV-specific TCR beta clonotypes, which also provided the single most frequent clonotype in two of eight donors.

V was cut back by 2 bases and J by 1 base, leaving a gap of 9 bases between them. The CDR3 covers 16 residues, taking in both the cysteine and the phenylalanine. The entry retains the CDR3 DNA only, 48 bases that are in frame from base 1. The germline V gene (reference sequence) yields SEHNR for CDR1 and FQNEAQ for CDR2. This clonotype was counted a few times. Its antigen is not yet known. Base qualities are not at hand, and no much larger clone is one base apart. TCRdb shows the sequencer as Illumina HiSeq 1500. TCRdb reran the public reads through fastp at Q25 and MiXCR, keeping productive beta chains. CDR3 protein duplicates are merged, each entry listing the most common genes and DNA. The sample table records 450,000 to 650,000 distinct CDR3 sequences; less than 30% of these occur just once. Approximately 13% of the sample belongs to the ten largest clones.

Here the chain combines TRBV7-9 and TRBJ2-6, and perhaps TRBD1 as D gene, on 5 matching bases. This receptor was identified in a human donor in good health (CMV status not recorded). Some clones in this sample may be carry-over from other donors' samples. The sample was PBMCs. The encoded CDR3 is CASSLPRVSGANVLTF. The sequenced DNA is TGTGCCAGCAGCTTACCCAGGGTGTCTGGGGCCAACGTCCTGACTTTC.